The sequence of this T cell receptor beta chain was determined in a study of T cell changes during pregnancy in multiple sclerosis. The repertoire was sequenced with immunoSEQ multiplex PCR; TCRdb's copy has only in-frame clones and lacks some. The sample contains 45,000 to 75,000 clones, 80% to 95% of which appear only once. Germline CDR1 is KGHSH and CDR2 is LQKENI. The CDR3 covers 15 residues. Deletions cut 2 bases from V and 0 bases from J, with 9 bases between. The sequencing here drew on peripheral blood, taken in the first trimester of pregnancy. This chain connects TRBV18 to TRBJ2-3, with a tentative D call TRBD2 (5 bases). The TCR sequence derives from a female donor with multiple sclerosis, enrolled in a pregnancy study. The CDR3 bases are TGTGCCAGCTCACCAGGCGGGCCTAGCACAGATACGCAGTATTTT. It codes for CASSPGGPSTDTQYF.